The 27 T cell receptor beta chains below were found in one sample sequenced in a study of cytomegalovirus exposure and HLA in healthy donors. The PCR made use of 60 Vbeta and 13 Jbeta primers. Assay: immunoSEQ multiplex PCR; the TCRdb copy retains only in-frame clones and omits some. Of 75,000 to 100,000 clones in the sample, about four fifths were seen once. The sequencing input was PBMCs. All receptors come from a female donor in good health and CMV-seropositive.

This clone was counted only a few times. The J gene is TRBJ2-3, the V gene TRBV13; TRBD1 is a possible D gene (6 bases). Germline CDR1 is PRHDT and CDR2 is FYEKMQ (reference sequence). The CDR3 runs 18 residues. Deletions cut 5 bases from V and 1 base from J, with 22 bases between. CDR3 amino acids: CASSPGRLGAVGTDTQYF. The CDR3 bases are TGTGCCAGCAGCCCAGGCCGATTGGGGGCCGTCGGCACAGATACGCAGTATTTT.

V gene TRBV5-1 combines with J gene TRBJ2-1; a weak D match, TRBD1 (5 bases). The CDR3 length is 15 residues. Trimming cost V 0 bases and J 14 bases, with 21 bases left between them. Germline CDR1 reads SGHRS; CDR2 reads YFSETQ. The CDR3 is CASSLGQPPGQLKFF. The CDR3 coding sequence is TGCGCCAGCAGCTTGGGGCAGCCCCCAGGGCAATTAAAGTTCTTC.

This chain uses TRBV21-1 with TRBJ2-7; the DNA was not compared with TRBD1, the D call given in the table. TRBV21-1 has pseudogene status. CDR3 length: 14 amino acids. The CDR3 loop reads CASRTGGASYEQYF. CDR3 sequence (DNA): TGTGCCAGCAGGACAGGGGGCGCCTCCTACGAGCAGTACTTC.

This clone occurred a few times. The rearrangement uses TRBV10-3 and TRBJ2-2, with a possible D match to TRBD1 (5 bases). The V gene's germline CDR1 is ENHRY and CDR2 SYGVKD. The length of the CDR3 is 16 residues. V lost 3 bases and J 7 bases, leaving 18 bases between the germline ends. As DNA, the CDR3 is TGTGCCATCAGTGATGCTATAGGGCCTAGGGGCGGGGAGCTGTTTTTT. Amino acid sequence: CAISDAIGPRGGELFF.

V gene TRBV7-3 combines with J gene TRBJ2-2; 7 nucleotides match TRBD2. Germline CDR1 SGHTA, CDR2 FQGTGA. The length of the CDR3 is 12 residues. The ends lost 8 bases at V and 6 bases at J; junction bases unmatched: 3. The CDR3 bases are TGTGCCAGCGGGAGGGGAGCCGGGGAGCTGTTTTTT. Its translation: CASGRGAGELFF.

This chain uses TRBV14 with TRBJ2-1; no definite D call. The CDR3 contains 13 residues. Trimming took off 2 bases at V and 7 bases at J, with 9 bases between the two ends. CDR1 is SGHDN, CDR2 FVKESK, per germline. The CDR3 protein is CASSQMLRNEQFF. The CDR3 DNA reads TGTGCCAGCAGCCAAATGTTGCGGAATGAGCAGTTCTTC. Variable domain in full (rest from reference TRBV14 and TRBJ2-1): EAGVTQFPSHSVIEKGQTVTLRCDPISGHDNLYWYRRVMGKEIKFLLHFVKESKQDESGMPNNRFLAERTGGTYSTLKVQPAELEDSGVYFCASSQMLRNEQFFGPGTRLTVL.

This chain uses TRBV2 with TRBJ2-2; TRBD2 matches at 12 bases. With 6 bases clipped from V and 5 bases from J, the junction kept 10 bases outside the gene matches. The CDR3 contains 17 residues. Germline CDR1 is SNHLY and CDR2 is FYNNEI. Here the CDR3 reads CASSTGTSGQGTGELFF. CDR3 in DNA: TGTGCCAGCAGCACTGGGACTAGCGGGCAGGGGACCGGGGAGCTGTTTTTT.

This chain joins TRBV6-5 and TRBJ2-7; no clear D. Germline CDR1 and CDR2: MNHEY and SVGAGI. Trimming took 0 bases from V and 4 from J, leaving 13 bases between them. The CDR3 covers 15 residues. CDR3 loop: CASSYSPPGVYEQYF. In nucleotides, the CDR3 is TGTGCCAGCAGTTACTCCCCCCCAGGTGTTTACGAGCAGTACTTC.

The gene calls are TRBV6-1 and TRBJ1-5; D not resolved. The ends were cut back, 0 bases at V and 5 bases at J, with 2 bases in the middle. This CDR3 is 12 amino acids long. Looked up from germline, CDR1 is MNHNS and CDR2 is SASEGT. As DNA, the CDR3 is TGTGCCAGCAGTGAAGCCTATCAGCCCCAGCATTTT. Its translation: CASSEAYQPQHF.

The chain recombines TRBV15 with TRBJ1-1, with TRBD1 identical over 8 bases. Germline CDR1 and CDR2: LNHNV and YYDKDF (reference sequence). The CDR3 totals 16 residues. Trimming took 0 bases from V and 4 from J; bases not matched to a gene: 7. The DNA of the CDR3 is TGTGCCACCAGCAGAGATCGATTTACAGGGGGCACTGAAGCTTTCTTT. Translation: CATSRDRFTGGTEAFF.

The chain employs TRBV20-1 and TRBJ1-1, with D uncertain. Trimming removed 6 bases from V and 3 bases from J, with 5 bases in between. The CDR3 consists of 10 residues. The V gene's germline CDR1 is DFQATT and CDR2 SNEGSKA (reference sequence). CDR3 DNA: TGCAGTGCCCTGTACACTGAAGCTTTCTTT. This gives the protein CSALYTEAFF.

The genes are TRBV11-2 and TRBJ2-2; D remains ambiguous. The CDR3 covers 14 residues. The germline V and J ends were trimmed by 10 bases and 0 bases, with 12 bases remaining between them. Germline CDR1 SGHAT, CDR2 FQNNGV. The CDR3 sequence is CATTQTSNTGELFF. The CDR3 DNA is TGTGCCACCACCCAGACTTCGAACACCGGGGAGCTGTTTTTT.

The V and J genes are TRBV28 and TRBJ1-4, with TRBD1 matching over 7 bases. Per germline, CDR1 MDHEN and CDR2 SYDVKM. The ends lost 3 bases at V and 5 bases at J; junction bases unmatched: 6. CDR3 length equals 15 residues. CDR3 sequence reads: CASSLNRGGNEKLFF. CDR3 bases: TGTGCCAGCAGTTTGAACAGGGGCGGAAATGAAAAACTGTTTTTT.

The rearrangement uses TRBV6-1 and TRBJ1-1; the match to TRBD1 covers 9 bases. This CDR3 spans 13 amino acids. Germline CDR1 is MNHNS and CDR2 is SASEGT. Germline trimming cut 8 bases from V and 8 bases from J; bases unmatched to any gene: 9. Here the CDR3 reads CASGWDRASEAFF. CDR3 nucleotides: TGTGCCAGCGGGTGGGACAGGGCGTCCGAAGCTTTCTTT.

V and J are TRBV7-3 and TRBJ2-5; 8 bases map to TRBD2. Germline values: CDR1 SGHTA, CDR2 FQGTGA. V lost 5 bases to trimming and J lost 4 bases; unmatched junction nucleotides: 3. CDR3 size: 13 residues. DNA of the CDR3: TGTGCCAGCAGCCTCGGGGGGGGAGAGACCCAGTACTTC. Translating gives CASSLGGGETQYF.

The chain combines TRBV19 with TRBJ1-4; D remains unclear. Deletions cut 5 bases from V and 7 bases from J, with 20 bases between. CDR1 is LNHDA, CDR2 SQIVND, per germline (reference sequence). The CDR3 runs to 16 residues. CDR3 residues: CASSRRDTRSGEKLFF. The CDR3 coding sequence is TGTGCCAGTAGTCGCCGAGACACCCGATCCGGTGAAAAACTGTTTTTT.

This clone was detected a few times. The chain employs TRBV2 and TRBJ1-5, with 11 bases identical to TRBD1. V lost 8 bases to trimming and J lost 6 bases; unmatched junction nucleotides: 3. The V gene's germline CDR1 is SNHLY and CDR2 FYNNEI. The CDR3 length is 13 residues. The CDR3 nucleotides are TGTGCCAGCGGACAGGGGGCTGTTCAGCCCCAGCATTTT. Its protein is CASGQGAVQPQHF.

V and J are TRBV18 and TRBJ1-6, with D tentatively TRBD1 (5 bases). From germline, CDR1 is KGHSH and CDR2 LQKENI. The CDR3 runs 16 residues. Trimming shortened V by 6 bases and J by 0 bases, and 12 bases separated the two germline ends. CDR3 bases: TGTGCCAGCTCCCCGGACAAGAGCTCCTATAATTCACCCCTCCACTTT. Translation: CASSPDKSSYNSPLHF.

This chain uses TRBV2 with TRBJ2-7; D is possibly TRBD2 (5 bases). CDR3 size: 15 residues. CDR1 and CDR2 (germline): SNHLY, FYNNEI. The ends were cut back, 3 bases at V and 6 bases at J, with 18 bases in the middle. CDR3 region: CASSDRGGSLGEQYF. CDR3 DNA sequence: TGTGCCAGCAGTGACAGAGGTGGGAGTCTGGGCGAGCAGTACTTC.

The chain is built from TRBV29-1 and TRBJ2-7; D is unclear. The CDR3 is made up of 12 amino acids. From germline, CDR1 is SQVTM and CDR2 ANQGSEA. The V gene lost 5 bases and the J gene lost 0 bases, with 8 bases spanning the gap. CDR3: CSVLLSSYEQYF. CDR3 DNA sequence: TGCAGCGTTCTGCTAAGCTCCTACGAGCAGTACTTC.

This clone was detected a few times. CDR3 coding DNA: TGTGCCAGCAGCGATGGACAGCAAGAGACCCAGTACTTC. This sequence encodes CASSDGQQETQYF. This rearrangement joins TRBV9 to TRBJ2-5; possible D gene TRBD1, 6 bases. Trimming removed 3 bases at V and 2 bases at J, with 8 bases between. The CDR3 loop spans 13 amino acids. Per germline, CDR1 SGDLS and CDR2 YYNGEE.

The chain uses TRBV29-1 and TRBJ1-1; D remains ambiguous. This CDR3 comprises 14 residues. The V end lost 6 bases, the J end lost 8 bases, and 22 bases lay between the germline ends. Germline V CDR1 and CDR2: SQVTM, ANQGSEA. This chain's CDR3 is CSVLRGSLNPEAFF. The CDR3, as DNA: TGCAGCGTCCTAAGAGGGAGCCTAAACCCCGAAGCTTTCTTT.

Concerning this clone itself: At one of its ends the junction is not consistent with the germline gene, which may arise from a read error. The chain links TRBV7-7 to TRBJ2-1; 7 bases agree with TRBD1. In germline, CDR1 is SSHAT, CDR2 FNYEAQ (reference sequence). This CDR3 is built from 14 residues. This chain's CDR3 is CASSSSTGSNEQFF. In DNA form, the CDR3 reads TGTGCTAGCAGCTCCTCGACAGGGTCCAATGAGCAGTTCTTC.

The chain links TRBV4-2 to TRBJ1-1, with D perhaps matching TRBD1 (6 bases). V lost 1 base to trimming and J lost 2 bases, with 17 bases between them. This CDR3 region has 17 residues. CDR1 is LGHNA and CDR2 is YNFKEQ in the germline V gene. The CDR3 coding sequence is TGTGCCAGCAGCCAAGTTCCATCAAGGGGGGGAAACACTGAAGCTTTCTTT. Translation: CASSQVPSRGGNTEAFF.

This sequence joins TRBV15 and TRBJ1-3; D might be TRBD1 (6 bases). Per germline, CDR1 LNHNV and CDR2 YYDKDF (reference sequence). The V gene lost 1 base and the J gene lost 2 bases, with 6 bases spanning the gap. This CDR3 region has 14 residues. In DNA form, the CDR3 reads TGTGCCACCAGCAGAGGGGGGCCTGGAAACACCATATATTTT. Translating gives CATSRGGPGNTIYF.

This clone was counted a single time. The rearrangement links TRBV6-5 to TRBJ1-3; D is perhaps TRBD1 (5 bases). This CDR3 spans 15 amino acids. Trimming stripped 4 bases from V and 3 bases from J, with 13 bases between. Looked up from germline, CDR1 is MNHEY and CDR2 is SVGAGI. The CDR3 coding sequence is TGTGCCAGCAGTTTTTCCAGGGAAAGTGGAAACACCATATATTTT. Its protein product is CASSFSRESGNTIYF.

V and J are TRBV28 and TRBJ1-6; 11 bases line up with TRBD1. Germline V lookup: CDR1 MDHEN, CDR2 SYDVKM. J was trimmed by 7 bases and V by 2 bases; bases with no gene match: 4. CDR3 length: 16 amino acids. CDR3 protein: CASSLRDRGENSPLHF. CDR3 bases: TGTGCCAGCAGTTTAAGGGACAGGGGGGAGAATTCACCCCTCCACTTT.